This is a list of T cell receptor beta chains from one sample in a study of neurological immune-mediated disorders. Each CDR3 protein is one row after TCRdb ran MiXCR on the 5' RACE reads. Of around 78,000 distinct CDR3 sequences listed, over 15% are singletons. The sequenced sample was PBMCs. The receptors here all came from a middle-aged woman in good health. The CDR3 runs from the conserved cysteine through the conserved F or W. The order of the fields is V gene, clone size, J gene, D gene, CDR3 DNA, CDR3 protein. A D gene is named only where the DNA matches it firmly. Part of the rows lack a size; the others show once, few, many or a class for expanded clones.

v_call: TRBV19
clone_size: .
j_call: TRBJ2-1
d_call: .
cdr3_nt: TGTGCCAGTAGCCGGGGCATAGGTAGCTCCTACAATGAGCAGTTCTTC
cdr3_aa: CASSRGIGSSYNEQFF

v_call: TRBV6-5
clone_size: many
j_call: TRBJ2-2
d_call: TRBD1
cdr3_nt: TGTGCCAGCAGTCGGGACAGTTTCTACACCGGGGAGCTGTTTTTT
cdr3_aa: CASSRDSFYTGELFF

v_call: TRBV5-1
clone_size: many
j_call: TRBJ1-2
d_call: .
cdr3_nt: TGCGCCAGCAGCTTTGGGGGGGGCCGTGGCTATGGCTACACCTTC
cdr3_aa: CASSFGGGRGYGYTF

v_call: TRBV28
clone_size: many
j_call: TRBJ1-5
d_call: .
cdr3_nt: TGTGCCAGCAGGTTTGAAGGTTCCGCCCAGCATTTT
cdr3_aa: CASRFEGSAQHF

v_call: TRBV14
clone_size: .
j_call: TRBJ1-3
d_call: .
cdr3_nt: TGTGCCAGCAGCCGCGGGACTTTAGGAAACACCATATATTTT
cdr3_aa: CASSRGTLGNTIYF

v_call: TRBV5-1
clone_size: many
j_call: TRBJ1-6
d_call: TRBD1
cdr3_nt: TGCGCCAGCAGTCTGGGAATGGGACAGGGGGGATCACCCCTCCACTTT
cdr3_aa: CASSLGMGQGGSPLHF

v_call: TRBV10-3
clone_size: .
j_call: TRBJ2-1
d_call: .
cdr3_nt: TGTGCCATCAGTGAGTCAGGGCAGAAACAGAATGAGCAGTTCTTC
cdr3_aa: CAISESGQKQNEQFF

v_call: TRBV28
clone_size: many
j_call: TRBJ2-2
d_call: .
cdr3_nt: TGTGCCAGCAGTGGCAGCCGGGACACCTACACCGGGGAGCTGTTTTTT
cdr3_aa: CASSGSRDTYTGELFF

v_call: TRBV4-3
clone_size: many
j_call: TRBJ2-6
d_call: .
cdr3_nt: TGCGCCAGCAGCCAAGATCAGAGCTCTGGGGCCAACGTCCTGACTTTC
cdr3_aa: CASSQDQSSGANVLTF

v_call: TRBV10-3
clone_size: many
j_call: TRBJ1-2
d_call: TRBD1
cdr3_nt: TGTGCCATCAGTGAGTCTGAGGGGACAGGGAATGGCTACACCTTC
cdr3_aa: CAISESEGTGNGYTF

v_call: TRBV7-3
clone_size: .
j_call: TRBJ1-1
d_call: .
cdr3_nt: TGTGTCAGCAGCTTACGGGCAGGGGCTCTGAACACTGAAGCTTTCTTT
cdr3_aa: CVSSLRAGALNTEAFF

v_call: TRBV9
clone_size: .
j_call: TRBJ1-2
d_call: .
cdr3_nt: TGTGCCAGCAGTCTCGATTGGGGGGCCCGCTATGGCTACACCTTC
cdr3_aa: CASSLDWGARYGYTF

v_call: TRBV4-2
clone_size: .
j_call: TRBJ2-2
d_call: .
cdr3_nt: TGTGCCAGCAGCCAAGCCCTTACAGGTTTGGGGGAGCTGTTTTTT
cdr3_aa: CASSQALTGLGELFF

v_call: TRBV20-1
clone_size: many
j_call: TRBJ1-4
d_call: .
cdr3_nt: TGCAGTGCTAGAGGTCCAGCAGGAGACGAAAAACTGTTTTTT
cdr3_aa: CSARGPAGDEKLFF

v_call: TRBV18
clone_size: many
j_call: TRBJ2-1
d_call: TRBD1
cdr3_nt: TGTGCCAGCTCACCGAGGGACAGTTCGGATGAGCAGTTCTTC
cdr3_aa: CASSPRDSSDEQFF

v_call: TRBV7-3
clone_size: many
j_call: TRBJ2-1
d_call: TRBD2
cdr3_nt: TGTGCCAGCAGTTTAGATTCTAGCGGAGGTGAGCAGTTCTTC
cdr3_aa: CASSLDSSGGEQFF

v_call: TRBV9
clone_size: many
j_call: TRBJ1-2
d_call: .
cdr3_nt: TGTGCCAGCAGCGGTTACCAAGGGGGGATCGGCTACACCTTC
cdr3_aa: CASSGYQGGIGYTF

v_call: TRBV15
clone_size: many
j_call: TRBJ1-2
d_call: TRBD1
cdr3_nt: TGTGCCACCAGCCCAGGGGGGGGCGCGGCGGATGGCTACACCTTC
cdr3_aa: CATSPGGGAADGYTF

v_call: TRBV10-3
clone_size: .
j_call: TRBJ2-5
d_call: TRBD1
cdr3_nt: TGTGCCACCCGGACAGGGGCCCAAGAGACCCAGTACTTC
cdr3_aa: CATRTGAQETQYF

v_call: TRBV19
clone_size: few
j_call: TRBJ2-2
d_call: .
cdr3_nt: TGTGCCAGTAGTATACTAGGAACCGGGGAGCTGTTTTTT
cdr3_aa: CASSILGTGELFF

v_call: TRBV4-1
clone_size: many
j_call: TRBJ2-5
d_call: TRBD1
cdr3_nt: TGCGCCAGCAGCCAAGTGGGACAGGGAGAGACCCAGTACTTC
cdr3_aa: CASSQVGQGETQYF

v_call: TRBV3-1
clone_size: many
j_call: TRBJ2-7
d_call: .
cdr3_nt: TGTGCCAGCAGCCAATCCAGGGGGGCGTCCTACGAGCAGTACTTC
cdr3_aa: CASSQSRGASYEQYF

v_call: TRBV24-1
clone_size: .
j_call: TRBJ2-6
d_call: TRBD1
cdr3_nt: TGTGCCACCAGTGGGCAGGGGGAATCTGGGGCCAACGTCCTGACTTTC
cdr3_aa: CATSGQGESGANVLTF

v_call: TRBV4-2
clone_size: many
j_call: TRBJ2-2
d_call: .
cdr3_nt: TGTGCCAGCAGCCAACCGCAAGGGGGGACGAACACCGGGGAGCTGTTTTTT
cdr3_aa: CASSQPQGGTNTGELFF

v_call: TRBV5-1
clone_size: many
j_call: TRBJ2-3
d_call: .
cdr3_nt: TGCGCCAGCAGCTTGGCTGGGGCCGGAGATACGCAGTATTTT
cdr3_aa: CASSLAGAGDTQYF